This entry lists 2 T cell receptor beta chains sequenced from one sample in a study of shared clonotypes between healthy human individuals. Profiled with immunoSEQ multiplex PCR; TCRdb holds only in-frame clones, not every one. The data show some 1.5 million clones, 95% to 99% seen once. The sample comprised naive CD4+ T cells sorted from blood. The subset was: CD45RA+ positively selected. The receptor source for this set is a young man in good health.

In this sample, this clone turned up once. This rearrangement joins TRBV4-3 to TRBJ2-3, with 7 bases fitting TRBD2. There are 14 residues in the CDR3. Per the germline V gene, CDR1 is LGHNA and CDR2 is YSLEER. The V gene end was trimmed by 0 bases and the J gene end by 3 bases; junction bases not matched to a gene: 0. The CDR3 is CASSQELATDTQYF. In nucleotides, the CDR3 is TGCGCCAGCAGCCAAGAACTAGCGACAGATACGCAGTATTTT.

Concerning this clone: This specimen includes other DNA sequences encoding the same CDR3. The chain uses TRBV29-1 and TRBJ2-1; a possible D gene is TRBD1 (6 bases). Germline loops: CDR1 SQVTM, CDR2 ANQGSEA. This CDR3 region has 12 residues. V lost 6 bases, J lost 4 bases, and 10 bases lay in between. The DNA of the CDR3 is TGCAGCGTCGGGACATTATACAATGAGCAGTTCTTC. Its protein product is CSVGTLYNEQFF.